Listed below are T cell receptor beta chains from one sample, sequenced in a study of control samples from healthy donors and cancer patients. Only in-frame clones appear in the TCRdb table, and some are missing; sequencing was by immunoSEQ multiplex PCR. The sample holds about 84,000 clones, 91% seen once. The material sequenced was blood. These receptors were obtained from a man aged 25-45 years in good health. Each CDR3 is given with its conserved first and last residue. A D gene is named only where the DNA matches it firmly. A clone size is listed for some rows: how often the clone was seen (once, few, many), or a class if it is expanded.

d_call j_call clone_size v_call cdr3_nt cdr3_aa
- TRBJ2-2 - TRBV7-9 TGTGCCAGCAGCTCATTGTGGTGGGGGTCGTCGAACACCGGGGAGCTGTTTTTT CASSSLWWGSSNTGELFF
TRBD2 TRBJ2-5 - TRBV24-1 TGTGCCACCAGTGATTTCGAGTGGGGAGGGAGTATAGAGACCCAGTACTTC CATSDFEWGGSIETQYF
TRBD1 TRBJ1-6 - TRBV28 TGTGCCAGCAGTTCCGACAGGGGCCTTCGGGCACCCCTCCACTTT CASSSDRGLRAPLHF
TRBD2 TRBJ2-7 - TRBV7-2 TGTGCCAGCAGCTACGGGGGGGGCAACTACGAGCAGTACTTC CASSYGGGNYEQYF
- TRBJ1-5 - TRBV28 TGTGCCAGCAGTTTACAGGGTATTGGCAATCAGCCCCAGCATTTT CASSLQGIGNQPQHF
- TRBJ1-1 - TRBV6-5 TGTGCCACCAAGCCGGACACCAACACTGAAGCTTTCTTT CATKPDTNTEAFF
- TRBJ2-4 - TRBV5-4 TGTGCCAGCAGCTTGACAGAGTTGAAGGGGGTGCTTAACATTCAGTACTTC CASSLTELKGVLNIQYF
- TRBJ2-2 - TRBV5-6 TGTGCCAGCAGCTTGACAGTTCTTTACACCGGGGAGCTGTTTTTT CASSLTVLYTGELFF
- TRBJ1-2 - TRBV7-9 TGTGCCAGCAGCTTAGCGGGGGTCGTGGGGTATGGCTACACCTTC CASSLAGVVGYGYTF
- TRBJ2-7 - TRBV5-6 TGTGCCAGCAGCGTGGGATCTGAGCAGTACTTC CASSVGSEQYF
- TRBJ2-5 - TRBV21-1 TGTGCCAGCAGCAGGACAGGACGGCAAGAGACCCAGTACTTC CASSRTGRQETQYF
- TRBJ2-5 - TRBV3-1/TRBV3-2 TGTGCCAGCAGCCAAGGCAGAGGGGCTGAAGAGACCCAGTACTTC CASSQGRGAEETQYF
- TRBJ2-5 - TRBV6-5 TGTGCCAGCAGTAGGGCGGCCCAAGAGACCCAGTACTTC CASSRAAQETQYF
- TRBJ2-3 - TRBV9 TGTGCCAGCAGCGTATCCCCGACGACTTATACGCAGTATTTT CASSVSPTTYTQYF
- TRBJ1-4 few TRBV5-1 TGCGCCAGCAGTCCCGGGGCCTTTGCGTCTAATGAAAAACTGTTTTTT CASSPGAFASNEKLFF
- TRBJ1-6 few TRBV4-2 TGTGCCAGCAGCGGACAGAATAATTCACCCCTCCACTTT CASSGQNNSPLHF
- TRBJ2-6 - TRBV7-9 TGTGCCAGCAGCTTAGCGTGGGACGACGGGGTCTCTGGGGCCAACGTCCTGACTTTC CASSLAWDDGVSGANVLTF
TRBD2 TRBJ2-5 - TRBV27 TGTGCCAGCAGTCACACTAGCGGGGGTTCCCAAGAGACCCAGTACTTC CASSHTSGGSQETQYF
- TRBJ2-7 - TRBV6-1 TGTGCCAGCAGTGACGAACAGGTTTCAATAGGCGAGCAGTACTTC CASSDEQVSIGEQYF
- TRBJ2-7 - TRBV6-5 TGTGCCAGCAGTTTCGGGCAGGGAACCTACGAGCAGTACTTC CASSFGQGTYEQYF
- TRBJ1-1 once TRBV18 TGTGCCAGCTCACCACCGTCTCTGAACACTGAAGCTTTCTTT CASSPPSLNTEAFF
- TRBJ1-3 - TRBV5-1 TGCGCCAGCAGCTTTACAGGACCAGGAAACACCATATATTTT CASSFTGPGNTIYF
- TRBJ2-7 few TRBV6-6 TGTGCCAGCAGTTACGCCCTCTCCTCCTACGAGCAGTACTTC CASSYALSSYEQYF
- TRBJ1-1 - TRBV29-1 TGCAGCGTTGAAACGGGACGGATGAACACTGAAGCTTTCTTT CSVETGRMNTEAFF
- TRBJ1-5 - TRBV9 TGTGCCAGCAGCGTAGAGGGACAACTGAATCAGCCCCAGCATTTT CASSVEGQLNQPQHF
- TRBJ1-3 few TRBV5-5 TGTGCCAGCAGCTTGGGCGGGGCTGGTGGAAACACCATATATTTT CASSLGGAGGNTIYF